This is a list of T cell receptor beta chains from one sample in a study of control samples from healthy donors and cancer patients. Method: immunoSEQ multiplex PCR; TCRdb's copy keeps in-frame clones and lacks some. The sample includes 95,000 to 130,000 clones, 85% to 95% of them seen just once. The sequenced sample consisted of blood. These receptors were obtained from a man aged 25 to 45 in good health. CDR3s include the opening cysteine and the closing phenylalanine or tryptophan. The order of the fields is D gene, V gene, clone size, J gene, CDR3 protein, CDR3 DNA. The D gene is left open where the match is weak. Some rows mark clone size as missing; the rest say once, few, many or name a class of expanded clone.

.	TRBV7-2	.	TRBJ1-5	CASSLESLRGNQPQHF	TGTGCCAGCAGCTTAGAAAGCCTCCGAGGCAATCAGCCCCAGCATTTT
.	TRBV5-1	.	TRBJ2-5	CASSTGWSQETQYF	TGCGCCAGCAGCACCGGGTGGTCCCAAGAGACCCAGTACTTC
TRBD1	TRBV29-1	once	TRBJ2-5	CSVDLTGIQETQYF	TGCAGCGTTGACTTGACAGGGATACAAGAGACCCAGTACTTC
TRBD2	TRBV11-3	.	TRBJ2-2	CASSLTTSVFNTGELFF	TGTGCCAGCAGCTTAACAACTAGCGTTTTTAACACCGGGGAGCTGTTTTTT
.	TRBV12-3/TRBV12-4	.	TRBJ1-1	CASSFIQSDEAFF	TGTGCCAGCAGCTTTATCCAATCGGACGAAGCTTTCTTT
.	TRBV30	.	TRBJ2-5	CAWSYRGFGGDQETQYF	TGTGCCTGGAGTTACCGGGGGTTTGGCGGAGACCAAGAGACCCAGTACTTC
TRBD1	TRBV6-5	.	TRBJ1-1	CASGPRQGMNTEAFF	TGTGCCAGCGGACCCCGACAGGGTATGAACACTGAAGCTTTCTTT
TRBD1	TRBV27	.	TRBJ1-5	CASSHNWTGTYSNQPQHF	TGTGCCAGCAGCCACAACTGGACAGGGACGTATAGCAATCAGCCCCAGCATTTT
.	TRBV13	.	TRBJ2-1	CASSLGSGSEEQFF	TGTGCCAGCAGCTTGGGTTCGGGAAGTGAAGAGCAGTTCTTC
.	TRBV3-1/TRBV3-2	.	TRBJ1-4	CASSQGISGEKLFF	TGTGCCAGCAGCCAAGGCATCTCAGGGGAAAAACTGTTTTTT
TRBD1	TRBV24-1	.	TRBJ1-2	CATSDNDRAEGYTF	TGTGCCACCAGTGATAACGACAGGGCGGAGGGCTACACCTTC
TRBD1	TRBV6-5	.	TRBJ2-4	CASLTGNKNIQYF	TGTGCCAGCCTGACAGGGAATAAAAACATTCAGTACTTC
.	TRBV19	.	TRBJ1-6	CASRAPLDPNSPLHF	TGTGCCAGTAGGGCACCCCTGGACCCCAATTCACCCCTCCACTTT
TRBD1	TRBV4-1	.	TRBJ2-3	CASSHPGQGTDTQYF	TGCGCCAGCAGCCACCCGGGACAGGGGACAGATACGCAGTATTTT
TRBD1	TRBV28	.	TRBJ2-7	CASSLKPGQTYEQYF	TGTGCCAGCAGTTTAAAGCCGGGACAGACCTACGAGCAGTACTTC
.	TRBV6-1	few	TRBJ2-4	CASSESQILAKNIQYF	TGTGCCAGCAGTGAATCGCAGATACTAGCCAAAAACATTCAGTACTTC